These T cell receptor beta chains were read from a single sample in a study of T cell responses to AZD1222 COVID-19 vaccine. Data came from immunoSEQ multiplex PCR; TCRdb stores just in-frame clones and leaves some out. The sample records about 100,000 clones, approximately 90% being singletons. The material sequenced was peripheral blood, taken on day 0 of AZD1222 vaccination. The receptors shown here come from an adult in good health. Both conserved end residues are part of each CDR3. A D gene is named only where the DNA matches it firmly. Clone sizes are given selectively: once, few, many, or a class where the clone is expanded.

j_call | clone_size | d_call | v_call | cdr3_nt | cdr3_aa
TRBJ1-5 | NA | NA | TRBV6-5 | TGTGCCAGCAGTAACGGGGGGGCCAGCAATCAGCCCCAGCATTTT | CASSNGGASNQPQHF
TRBJ2-7 | NA | TRBD2 | TRBV7-2 | TGTGCCAGCAGCTTAGGGCCTAGCGGAGGCCCCTACGAGCAGTACTTC | CASSLGPSGGPYEQYF
TRBJ1-4 | NA | NA | TRBV2 | TGTGCCAGCAGTGTGGCCCTCGGGGAAAAACTGTTTTTT | CASSVALGEKLFF
TRBJ1-5 | NA | NA | TRBV6-5 | TGTTCCTCGGGCGGCGGGGATCAGCCCCAGCATTTT | CSSGGGDQPQHF
TRBJ1-2 | NA | NA | TRBV6-5 | TGTGCCAGCAGTTACTCAGGACAGAACTATGGCTACACCTTC | CASSYSGQNYGYTF
TRBJ1-5 | NA | NA | TRBV5-6 | TGTGCCAGCAGCTTGTTCGGGACAACCTCCAATCAGCCCCAGCATTTT | CASSLFGTTSNQPQHF
TRBJ2-7 | NA | TRBD2 | TRBV4-3 | TGCGCCAGCAGCCAAGATAGGGAGGGCGAGCAGTACTTC | CASSQDREGEQYF
TRBJ1-5 | NA | NA | TRBV2 | TGTGCCAGCAGTGACCGCTTTAGTGGAAGGGGTCGACAGCCCCAGCATTTT | CASSDRFSGRGRQPQHF
TRBJ2-3 | NA | NA | TRBV3-1/TRBV3-2 | TGTGCCAGCAGCCGGGGGCCTCCAGATACGCAGTATTTT | CASSRGPPDTQYF
TRBJ1-4 | NA | NA | TRBV19 | TGTGCCAGTAGCGCTTATGACAGCACTAATGAAAAACTGTTTTTT | CASSAYDSTNEKLFF
TRBJ1-6 | few | TRBD1 | TRBV25-1 | TGTGCCAGCAGTGAAAGGACAGGTGTAAGTGGTTCACCCCTCCACTTT | CASSERTGVSGSPLHF
TRBJ2-3 | NA | TRBD2 | TRBV11-2 | TGTGCCAGCAGCTTATCAGCGGGAGAAGGAACGCAGTATTTT | CASSLSAGEGTQYF
TRBJ1-3 | NA | TRBD1 | TRBV5-4 | TGTGCCAGCAGCCAACAGGGGGAGGACACCATATATTTT | CASSQQGEDTIYF
TRBJ2-1 | NA | TRBD2 | TRBV27 | TGTGCCAGCCTCCACTCTAGCGGGAGCTCCTACAATGAGCAGTTCTTC | CASLHSSGSSYNEQFF
TRBJ1-6 | NA | NA | TRBV7-2 | TGTGCCAGCAGCTTACCGGACAGCTCACCCCTCCACTTT | CASSLPDSSPLHF
TRBJ1-5 | NA | NA | TRBV15 | TGTGCCACCAGCACCAACACGGGCAATCAGCCCCAGCATTTT | CATSTNTGNQPQHF
TRBJ2-7 | NA | TRBD1 | TRBV6-1 | TGTGCCAGCAGTGAGCCTACCGGGACAGGGGCCTACGAGCAGTACTTC | CASSEPTGTGAYEQYF
TRBJ2-5 | NA | NA | TRBV3-1/TRBV3-2 | TGTGCCAGCAGCCAAGACTTAACTAGCTACCAAGAGACCCAGTACTTC | CASSQDLTSYQETQYF
TRBJ1-3 | NA | NA | TRBV4-2 | TGTGCCAGCAGCCAAGATGGAGCGTCAGTCTCTGGAAACACCATATATTTT | CASSQDGASVSGNTIYF
TRBJ1-5 | NA | TRBD1 | TRBV5-6 | TGTGCCAGCAGCTTGAGAGGGACAGGGGTAGGGCAGCCCCAGCATTTT | CASSLRGTGVGQPQHF
TRBJ1-2 | NA | TRBD1 | TRBV14 | TGTGCCAGCAGCCAAGTACAGGGGTCCACGTATGGCTACACCTTC | CASSQVQGSTYGYTF
TRBJ2-2 | NA | TRBD2 | TRBV7-3 | TGTGCCAGCAGCGCAACTAGCGGGAACGCCGGGGAGCTGTTTTTT | CASSATSGNAGELFF
TRBJ1-2 | NA | NA | TRBV6-5 | TGTGCCAGCAGTAGTACGAAGGTTACGGCTGGCTACACCTTC | CASSSTKVTAGYTF
TRBJ2-5 | once | NA | TRBV5-1 | TGCGCCAGCAGCTTGGTGCTTGGGGGTGGTAGGGGCGAGATGGAGACCCAGTACTTC | CASSLVLGGGRGEMETQYF
TRBJ1-2 | NA | NA | TRBV7-2 | TGTGCCAGCAGCTTAGGGCAGGGCTTAGTTGGCTACACCTTC | CASSLGQGLVGYTF
TRBJ1-2 | NA | NA | TRBV29-1 | TGCAGCGTTGTCGGGGGCCATGGCTACACCTTC | CSVVGGHGYTF
TRBJ2-5 | NA | NA | TRBV2 | TGTGCCAGCAGTGAAATCCCTGGGGGGACCCAGTACTTC | CASSEIPGGTQYF
TRBJ1-4 | NA | NA | TRBV27 | TGTGCCAGCAGTTTAATTCAGGGGTTCGATGAAAAACTGTTTTTT | CASSLIQGFDEKLFF
TRBJ1-3 | medium-sized | NA | TRBV30 | TGTGCCTGGAGTGTATGGCAGGGAGCAGGAAACACCATATATTTT | CAWSVWQGAGNTIYF
TRBJ1-2 | few | TRBD1 | TRBV5-4 | TGTGCCAGCAGCTCCGGGACAGGGTTCTTTGGGTATGGCTACACCTTC | CASSSGTGFFGYGYTF
TRBJ2-7 | NA | NA | TRBV10-3 | TGTGCCATCAGTCCCAACACGAATACCGCCTACGAGCAGTACTTC | CAISPNTNTAYEQYF
TRBJ2-6 | NA | NA | TRBV10-3 | TGTGCCATCAGTGAGTCGGCCCTCCCATCAGGGGCCAACGTCCTGACTTTC | CAISESALPSGANVLTF
TRBJ1-5 | NA | TRBD1 | TRBV7-2 | TGTGCCAGCAGCCGGGGACAGAATCAGCCCCAGCATTTT | CASSRGQNQPQHF
TRBJ1-1 | NA | TRBD1 | TRBV2 | TGTGCCAGCAGTGAACGTTTGCATGGGGGACAGAAAGCTTTCTTT | CASSERLHGGQKAFF
TRBJ2-7 | NA | TRBD2 | TRBV10-3 | TGTGCCATCAGTGAGGGCGGGAGTGGGTACGAGCAGTACTTC | CAISEGGSGYEQYF
TRBJ1-1 | NA | NA | TRBV3-1/TRBV3-2 | TGTGCCAGCAGCCAAGAAAGGAGAGCTTTCTTT | CASSQERRAFF
TRBJ2-7 | many | NA | TRBV2 | TGTGCCAGCCGGGCCCTCTCCTACGAGCAGTACTTC | CASRALSYEQYF
TRBJ2-7 | NA | TRBD1 | TRBV7-2 | TGTGCCAGCAGCTCCGGGACAGGGGGATTCTACGAGCAGTACTTC | CASSSGTGGFYEQYF
TRBJ1-2 | NA | NA | TRBV6-2/TRBV6-3 | TGTGCCAGCAGTTACCTCCCCCGCAGGGGCGCAGGCTACACCTTC | CASSYLPRRGAGYTF
TRBJ2-7 | NA | TRBD1 | TRBV7-9 | TGTGCCAGCAGCCCCGGACAGGGGTACGAGCAGTACTTC | CASSPGQGYEQYF
TRBJ1-1 | NA | NA | TRBV7-6 | TGTGCCAGCAGCTTGGAGTCAGGTTTTTACACTGAAGCTTTCTTT | CASSLESGFYTEAFF
TRBJ1-2 | NA | TRBD1 | TRBV10-2 | TGCGCCAGCAGTGATTCGGCGCAGGGGGTCTATGGCTACACCTTC | CASSDSAQGVYGYTF
TRBJ2-5 | NA | NA | TRBV6-5 | TGTGCCAGCAGTTACAATTTGGGCGGCGAAGGGGAGACCCAGTACTTC | CASSYNLGGEGETQYF
TRBJ2-3 | NA | NA | TRBV18 | TGTGCCAGCTCACGGGACAGCACAGATACGCAGTATTTT | CASSRDSTDTQYF
TRBJ1-2 | NA | NA | TRBV5-1 | TGCGCCAGCAGCTTGGGTATTGGGGGGTCTAACTATGGCTACACCTTC | CASSLGIGGSNYGYTF
TRBJ2-7 | NA | NA | TRBV7-9 | TGTGCCAGCAGCTCCCAGGGCTACGAGCAGTACTTC | CASSSQGYEQYF
TRBJ2-5 | NA | NA | TRBV3-1/TRBV3-2 | TGTGCCAGCAGCCTGCGAGGGACAGAGACCCAGTACTTC | CASSLRGTETQYF
TRBJ1-5 | few | NA | TRBV6-1 | TGTGCCAGCAGTGAGAATGTTGGGGGTAATCGGCCCCAGCATTTT | CASSENVGGNRPQHF
TRBJ2-1 | once | NA | TRBV5-6 | TGTGCCAGCAGCTGGGACCGGGGAAATGAGCAGTTCTTC | CASSWDRGNEQFF
TRBJ2-1 | once | NA | TRBV7-6 | TGTGCCAGCAGCTTAGGGGCGGTCAGTGGCTATGAGCAGTTCTTC | CASSLGAVSGYEQFF
TRBJ2-3 | NA | NA | TRBV4-1 | TGCGCCAGCAGCCAAGTAGCGGCTAGCACAGATACGCAGTATTTT | CASSQVAASTDTQYF
TRBJ1-1 | NA | NA | TRBV7-8 | TGTGCCAGCAGCTTAACGGGATCCACTGAAGCTTTCTTT | CASSLTGSTEAFF
TRBJ1-1 | NA | NA | TRBV5-1 | TGCGCCAGCAGCTTGAATGGGCTCGTGGCTTTCTTT | CASSLNGLVAFF